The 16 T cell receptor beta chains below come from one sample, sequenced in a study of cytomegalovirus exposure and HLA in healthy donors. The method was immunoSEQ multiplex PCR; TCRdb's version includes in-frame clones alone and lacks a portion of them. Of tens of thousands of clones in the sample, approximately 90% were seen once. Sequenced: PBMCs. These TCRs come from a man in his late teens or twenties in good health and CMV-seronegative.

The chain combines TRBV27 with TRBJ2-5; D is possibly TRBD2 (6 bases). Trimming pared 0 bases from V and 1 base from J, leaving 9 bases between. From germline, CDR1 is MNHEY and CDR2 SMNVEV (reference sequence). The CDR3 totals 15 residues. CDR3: CASSLSWEVQETQYF. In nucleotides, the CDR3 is TGTGCCAGCAGTTTATCGTGGGAGGTCCAAGAGACCCAGTACTTC.

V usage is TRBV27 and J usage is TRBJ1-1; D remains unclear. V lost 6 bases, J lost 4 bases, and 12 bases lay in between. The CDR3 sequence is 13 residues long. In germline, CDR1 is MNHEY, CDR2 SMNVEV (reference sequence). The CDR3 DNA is TGTGCCAGCAGCGAGTCCCGAGGCACTGAAGCTTTCTTT. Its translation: CASSESRGTEAFF.

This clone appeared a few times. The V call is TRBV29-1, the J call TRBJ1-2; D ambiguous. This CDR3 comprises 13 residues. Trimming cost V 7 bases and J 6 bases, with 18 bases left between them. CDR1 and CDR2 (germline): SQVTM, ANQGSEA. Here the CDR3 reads CSAKRQVEDGYTF. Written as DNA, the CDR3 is TGCAGCGCCAAAAGGCAAGTTGAGGATGGCTACACCTTC.

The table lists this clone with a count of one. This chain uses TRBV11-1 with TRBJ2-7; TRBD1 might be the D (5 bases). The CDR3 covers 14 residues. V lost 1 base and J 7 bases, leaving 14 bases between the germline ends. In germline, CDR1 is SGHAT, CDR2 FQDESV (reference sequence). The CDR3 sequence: CASSLGGDSEEQYF. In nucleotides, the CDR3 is TGTGCCAGCAGCTTAGGAGGAGACAGTGAAGAGCAGTACTTC.

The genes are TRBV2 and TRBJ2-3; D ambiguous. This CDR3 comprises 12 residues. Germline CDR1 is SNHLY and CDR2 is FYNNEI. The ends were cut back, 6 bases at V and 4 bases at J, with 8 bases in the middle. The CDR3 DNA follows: TGTGCCAGCAGCGCCCGGGCAGATACGCAGTATTTT. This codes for CASSARADTQYF.

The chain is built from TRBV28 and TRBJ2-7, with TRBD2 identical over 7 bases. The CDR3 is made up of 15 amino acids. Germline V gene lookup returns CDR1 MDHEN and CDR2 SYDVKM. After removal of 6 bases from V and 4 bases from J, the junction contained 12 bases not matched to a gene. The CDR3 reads CASSPELASLYEQYF. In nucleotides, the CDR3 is TGTGCCAGCAGCCCCGAACTAGCGTCTCTTTACGAGCAGTACTTC.

The DNA of the CDR3 is TGTGCCAGCAGTCTACTCACCGGGGAGCTGTTTTTT. Encoded protein: CASSLLTGELFF. The V gene is TRBV28, the J gene TRBJ2-2; D is unresolved. Trimming left V 5 bases short and J 4 bases short, with 5 bases between. The CDR3 length is 12 residues. CDR1 MDHEN and CDR2 SYDVKM come from the germline V gene.

The CDR3 DNA is TGTGCCAGCAGCCGCAGGGGTGCGCGACCCTACGTTCAAGAGACCCAGTACTTC. Its translation is CASSRRGARPYVQETQYF. This sequence joins TRBV25-1 and TRBJ2-5, with D perhaps matching TRBD1 (6 bases). The germline V gene encodes CDR1 MGHDK and CDR2 SYGVNS. The CDR3 is 18 amino acids. V gave up 6 bases and J gave up 2 bases, with 25 bases separating them.

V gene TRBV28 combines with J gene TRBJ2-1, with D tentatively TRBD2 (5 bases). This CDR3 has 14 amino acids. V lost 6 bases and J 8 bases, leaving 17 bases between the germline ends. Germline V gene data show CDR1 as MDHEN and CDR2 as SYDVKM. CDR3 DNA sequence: TGTGCCAGCAGCTCGCCCTCCGGGGTCTATGAGCAGTTCTTC. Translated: CASSSPSGVYEQFF.

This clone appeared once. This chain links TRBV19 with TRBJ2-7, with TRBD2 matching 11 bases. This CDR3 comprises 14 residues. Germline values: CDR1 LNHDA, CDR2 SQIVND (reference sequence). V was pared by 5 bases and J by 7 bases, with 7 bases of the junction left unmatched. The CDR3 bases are TGTGCCAGTAGTGTGACTAGCGGGGTCAGGGAGCAGTACTTC. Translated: CASSVTSGVREQYF.

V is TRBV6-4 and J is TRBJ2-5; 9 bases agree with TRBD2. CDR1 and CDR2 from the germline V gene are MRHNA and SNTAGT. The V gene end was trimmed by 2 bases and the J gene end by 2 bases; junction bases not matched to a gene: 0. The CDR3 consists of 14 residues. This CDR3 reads CASSDSGGQETQYF. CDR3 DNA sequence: TGTGCCAGCAGTGACAGCGGGGGGCAAGAGACCCAGTACTTC.

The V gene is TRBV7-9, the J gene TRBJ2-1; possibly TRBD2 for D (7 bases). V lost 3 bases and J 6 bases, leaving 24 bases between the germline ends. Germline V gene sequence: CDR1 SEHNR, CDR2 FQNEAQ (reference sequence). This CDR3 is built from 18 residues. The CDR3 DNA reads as TGTGCCAGCAGCTTTTCTACTGTTGGGGGGGCGGGATTCAATGAGCAGTTCTTC. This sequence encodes CASSFSTVGGAGFNEQFF. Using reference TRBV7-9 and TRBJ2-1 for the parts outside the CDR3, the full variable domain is DTGVSQNPRHKITKRGQNVTFRCDPISEHNRLYWYRQTLGQGPEFLTYFQNEAQLEKSRLLSDRFSAERPKGSFSTLEIQRTEQGDSAMYLCASSFSTVGGAGFNEQFFGPGTRLTVL.

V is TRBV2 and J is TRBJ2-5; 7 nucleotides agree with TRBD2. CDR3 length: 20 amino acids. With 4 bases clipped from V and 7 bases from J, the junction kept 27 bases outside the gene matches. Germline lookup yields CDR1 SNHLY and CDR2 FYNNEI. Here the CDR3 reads CASSVGPGTILVIGEWTQYF. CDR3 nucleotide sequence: TGTGCCAGCAGTGTTGGTCCCGGGACTATCCTCGTAATAGGGGAATGGACCCAGTACTTC.

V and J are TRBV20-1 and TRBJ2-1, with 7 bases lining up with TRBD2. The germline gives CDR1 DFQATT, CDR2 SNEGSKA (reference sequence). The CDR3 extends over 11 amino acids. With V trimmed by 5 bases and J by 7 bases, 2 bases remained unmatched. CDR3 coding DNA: TGCAGTGCTCTCGGGGGGAATGAGCAGTTCTTC. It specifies CSALGGNEQFF.

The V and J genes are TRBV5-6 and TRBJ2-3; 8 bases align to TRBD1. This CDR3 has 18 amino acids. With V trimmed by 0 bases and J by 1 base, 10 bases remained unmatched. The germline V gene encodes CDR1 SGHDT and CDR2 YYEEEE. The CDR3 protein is CASSLGDRGQLRTDTQYF. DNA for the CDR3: TGTGCCAGCAGCTTGGGTGACAGGGGTCAACTTCGCACAGATACGCAGTATTTT.

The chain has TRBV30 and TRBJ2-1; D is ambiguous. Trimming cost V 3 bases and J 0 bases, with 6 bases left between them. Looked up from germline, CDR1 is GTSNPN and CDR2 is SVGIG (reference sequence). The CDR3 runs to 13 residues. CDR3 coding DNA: TGTGCCTGGAGCCGCGACTCCTACAATGAGCAGTTCTTC. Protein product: CAWSRDSYNEQFF.